This TCR beta chain was captured by sequencing in a study of cytomegalovirus exposure and HLA in healthy donors. The wider study: Early released data had about 85 million unique TCRs, all coming from HLA-typed donors.

Overall study findings and caveats: In an earlier analysis, in roughly 580 donors, most V segments appeared productive either ~90% or ~30% of the time. As a later analysis revealed, the rate of TCR association differed by HLA locus, with DRB1 most and HLA-C fewest. HLA restriction was apparent for most CMV-associated TCR beta chains in a later analysis.

Germline CDR1 reads GTSNPN; CDR2 reads SVGIG (reference sequence). This CDR3 contains 12 residues. Trimming cost V 7 bases and J 5 bases; bases outside gene matches: 6. The primer mix had 60 Vbeta and 13 Jbeta primers. Sequencing was performed with immunoSEQ multiplex PCR; in TCRdb, only in-frame clones are kept and a portion is missing. The sample includes 110,000 to 150,000 clones, roughly 65% seen only once; the top ten take roughly 4.7%. This clone showed up just a few times. Its antigen is currently unknown. The TCR originated in a man aged 55 to 70 in good health and CMV-seronegative. This chain connects TRBV30 to TRBJ1-2; 8 nucleotides line up with TRBD1. The material sequenced was PBMCs. In nucleotides, the CDR3 is TGTGCCTCGGGACAGGCACAGTATGGCTACACCTTC. Protein product: CASGQAQYGYTF.